Below, 10 T cell receptor beta chains from the same sample are listed, as sequenced in a study. The TRBV12-4/TRBJ1-2 clonotypes were amplified using barcode primers with ligated adaptors. TCRdb processed the multiplex PCR reads anew with MiXCR; each CDR3 protein has one entry. The sample holds 970 or so distinct CDR3 sequences, 2.6% seen once. Treg sorting used a CD4+CD25+CD127-/low gate. Source material: Tregs sorted from blood. Source of these receptors: a female donor with breast cancer.

This clonotype is termed medium-sized. The chain joins TRBV12-3 or TRBV12-4 to TRBJ1-2, with 7 bases matching TRBD1. The CDR3 has 14 amino acids. V shed 3 bases, J shed 5 bases, and the junction held 6 bases outside the gene matches. The CDR3 DNA is TGTGCCAGCAGTTTTAGGGGACAGAATTATGGCTACACCTTC. This codes for CASSFRGQNYGYTF.

By sample fraction, this clonotype is medium-sized. The V call is TRBV12-3 or TRBV12-4, the J call TRBJ1-2; D is undetermined. This CDR3 comprises 12 residues. V was cut by 3 bases and J by 3 bases, with 5 bases left in between. The CDR3 DNA sequence: TGTGCCAGCAGTTTCGGGTACTATGGCTACACCTTC. Its protein product is CASSFGYYGYTF.

In its sample, this clonotype ranks as medium-sized. Here the CDR3 DNA reads TGTGCCAGCAGTCTCAGGGGCGGCTACACCTTC. This codes for CASSLRGGYTF. The V call is TRBV12-3 or TRBV12-4, the J call TRBJ1-2; D may be TRBD1 (6 bases). Trimming took off 5 bases at V and 8 bases at J, with 9 bases between the two ends. The CDR3 runs to 11 residues.

Relative to its sample, this clonotype is medium-sized. The chain has TRBV12-5 and TRBJ1-2; D possibly corresponds to TRBD1 (6 bases). The length of the CDR3 is 13 residues. V shed 4 bases and J shed 4 bases, with 10 bases lying between them. Germline V lookup: CDR1 LGHNT, CDR2 FRNRAP. This CDR3 reads CASGSTGSYGYTF. CDR3 in DNA: TGTGCTAGTGGTTCCACAGGGAGCTATGGCTACACCTTC.

Judged by abundance, this clonotype is large. This chain connects TRBV12-3 or TRBV12-4 to TRBJ1-2; D possibly corresponds to TRBD1 (5 bases). With 8 bases removed from V and 3 bases from J, the gap between germline ends came to 16 bases. This CDR3 is 14 amino acids long. CDR3 region: CASSSRGMHYGYTF. The CDR3, as DNA: TGTGCCAGCTCCTCACGGGGCATGCACTATGGCTACACCTTC.

This clonotype rates as medium-sized (0.01 to 0.1%). This chain joins TRBV12-3 or TRBV12-4 and TRBJ1-2; TRBD1 matches 8 bases. CDR3 length: 16 residues. Losses at the gene ends were 0 bases for V and 4 bases for J; bases not matched to a gene: 7. CDR3 protein: CASSLAPETGAYGYTF. DNA of the CDR3: TGTGCCAGCAGTTTAGCGCCTGAGACAGGGGCCTATGGCTACACCTTC.

This clonotype is medium-sized (0.01 to 0.1%). The chain couples TRBV12-3 or TRBV12-4 to TRBJ1-2, with D hard to call. The CDR3 sequence is 13 residues long. Trimming shortened V by 1 base and J by 2 bases, and 5 bases separated the two germline ends. The CDR3 region has the DNA TGTGCCAGCAGTTTAGGTCCGAACTATGGCTACACCTTC. It translates to CASSLGPNYGYTF.

By proportion, this clonotype is medium-sized. The V call is TRBV12-3 or TRBV12-4, the J call TRBJ1-2, with D perhaps matching TRBD1 (6 bases). CDR3 length: 15 amino acids. V was clipped by 5 bases and J by 1 base, with 14 bases between them. This CDR3 reads CASSPGTRSNYGYTF. CDR3 DNA sequence: TGTGCCAGCAGTCCAGGGACACGTAGTAACTATGGCTACACCTTC.

The genes are TRBV12-3 or TRBV12-4 and TRBJ1-2; D unclear. The CDR3 runs 14 residues. V was trimmed by 4 bases and J by 2 bases, leaving 11 bases between them. Here the CDR3 DNA reads TGTGCCAGCAGTTCTACCCTCGGGAACTATGGCTACACCTTC. Translation: CASSSTLGNYGYTF.

By its share, this clonotype is medium-sized. The J gene is TRBJ1-2, the V gene TRBV12-3 or TRBV12-4; tentative D call: TRBD1 (5 bases). The CDR3 contains 12 residues. V lost 7 bases, J lost 4 bases, and 10 bases lay in between. CDR3 amino acids: CASNTGTYGYTF. The DNA of the CDR3 is TGTGCCAGCAACACCGGGACCTATGGCTACACCTTC.